This T cell receptor beta chain was profiled in a study of cytomegalovirus exposure and HLA in healthy donors. CDR3 length: 15 residues. The germline CDR1 and CDR2 sequences are LNHNV and YYDKDF (reference sequence). V gave up 3 bases and J gave up 8 bases; unmatched junction bases: 8. PCR employed 60 Vbeta and 13 Jbeta primers. Source study methods: Later reanalysis found 80 million or so unique TCR beta chains, some 10 million of them shared. TCRdb's table, derived via immunoSEQ multiplex PCR, lists solely in-frame clones and lacks some. V and J calls and clone size are given by that table; D and trimming were obtained from the DNA. Of 150,000 to 200,000 clones in the sample, around four fifths were seen once.

Sequencing input: PBMCs. The TCR originated in a man aged 40-50 years in good health and CMV-seropositive. The chain has TRBV15 and TRBJ2-1; TRBD1 matches 9 bases. The CDR3, as DNA: TGTGCCACCAGCAGGGAGGACAGGGGTCTGGATGAGCAGTTCTTC. It encodes CATSREDRGLDEQFF. Full variable domain (remainder filled in from reference TRBV15 and TRBJ2-1): DAMVIQNPRYQVTQFGKPVTLSCSQTLNHNVMYWYQQKSSQAPKLLFHYYDKDFNNEADTPDNFQSRRPNTSFCFLDIRSPGLGDTAMYLCATSREDRGLDEQFFGPGTRLTVL.